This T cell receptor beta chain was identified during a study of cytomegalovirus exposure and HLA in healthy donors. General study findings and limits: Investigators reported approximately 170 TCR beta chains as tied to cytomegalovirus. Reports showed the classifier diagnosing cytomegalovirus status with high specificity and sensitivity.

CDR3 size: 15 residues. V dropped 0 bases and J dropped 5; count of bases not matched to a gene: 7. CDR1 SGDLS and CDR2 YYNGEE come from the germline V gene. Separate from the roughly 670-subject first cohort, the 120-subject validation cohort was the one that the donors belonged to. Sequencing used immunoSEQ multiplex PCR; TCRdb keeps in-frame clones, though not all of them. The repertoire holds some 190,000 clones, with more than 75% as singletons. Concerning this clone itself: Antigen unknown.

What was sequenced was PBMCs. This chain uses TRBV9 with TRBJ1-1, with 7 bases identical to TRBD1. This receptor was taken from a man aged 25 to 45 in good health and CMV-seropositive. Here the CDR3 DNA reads TGTGCCAGCAGCGTAGATGTTCAGGGGGGAACTGAAGCTTTCTTT. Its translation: CASSVDVQGGTEAFF.